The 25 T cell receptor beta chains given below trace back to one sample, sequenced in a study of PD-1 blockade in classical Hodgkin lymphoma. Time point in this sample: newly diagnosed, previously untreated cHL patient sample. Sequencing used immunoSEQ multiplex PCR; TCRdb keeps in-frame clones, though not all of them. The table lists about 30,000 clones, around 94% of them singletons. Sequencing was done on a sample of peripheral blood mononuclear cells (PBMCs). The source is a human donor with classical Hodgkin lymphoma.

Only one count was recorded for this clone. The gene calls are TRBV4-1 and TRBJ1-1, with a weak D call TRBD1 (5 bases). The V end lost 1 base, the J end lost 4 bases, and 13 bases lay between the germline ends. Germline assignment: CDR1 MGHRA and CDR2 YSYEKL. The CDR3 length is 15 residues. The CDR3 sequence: CASSQGMMGGTEAFF. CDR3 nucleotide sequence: TGCGCCAGCAGCCAAGGTATGATGGGGGGCACTGAAGCTTTCTTT.

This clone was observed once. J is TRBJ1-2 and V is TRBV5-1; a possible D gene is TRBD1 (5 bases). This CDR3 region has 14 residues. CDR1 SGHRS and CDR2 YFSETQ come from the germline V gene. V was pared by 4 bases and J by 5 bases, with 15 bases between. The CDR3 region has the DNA TGCGCCAGCAGCCCAGGGACGGAAGATTATGGCTACACCTTC. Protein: CASSPGTEDYGYTF.

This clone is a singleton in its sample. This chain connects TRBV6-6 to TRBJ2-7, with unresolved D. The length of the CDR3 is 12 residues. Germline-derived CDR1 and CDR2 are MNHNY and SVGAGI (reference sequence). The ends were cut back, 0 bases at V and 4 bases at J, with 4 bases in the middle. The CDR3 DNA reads TGTGCCAGCAGTTACTCAGCTTACGAGCAGTACTTC. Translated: CASSYSAYEQYF.

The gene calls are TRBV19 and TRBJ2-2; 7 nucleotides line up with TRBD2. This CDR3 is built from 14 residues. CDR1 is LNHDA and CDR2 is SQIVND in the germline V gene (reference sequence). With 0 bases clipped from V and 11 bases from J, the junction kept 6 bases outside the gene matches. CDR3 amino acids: CASSIDISAGELFF. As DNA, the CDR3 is TGTGCCAGTAGTATAGATATATCAGCGGGAGAGCTGTTTTTT. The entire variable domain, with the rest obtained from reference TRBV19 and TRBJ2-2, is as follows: DGGITQSPKYLFRKEGQNVTLSCEQNLNHDAMYWYRQDPGQGLRLIYYSQIVNDFQKGDIAEGYSVSREKKESFPLTVTSAQKNPTAFYLCASSIDISAGELFFGEGSRLTVL.

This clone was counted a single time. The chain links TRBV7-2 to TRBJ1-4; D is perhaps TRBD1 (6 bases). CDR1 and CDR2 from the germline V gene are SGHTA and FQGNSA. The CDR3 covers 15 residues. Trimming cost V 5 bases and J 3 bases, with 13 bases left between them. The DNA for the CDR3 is TGTGCCAGCAGCCCGGGGGGCGGACCTAATGAAAAACTGTTTTTT. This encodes CASSPGGGPNEKLFF.

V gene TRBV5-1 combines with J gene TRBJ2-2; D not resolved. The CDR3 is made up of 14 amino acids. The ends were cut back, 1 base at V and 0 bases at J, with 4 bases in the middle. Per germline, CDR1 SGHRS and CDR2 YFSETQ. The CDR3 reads CASSLPPNTGELFF. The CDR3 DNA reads TGCGCCAGCAGCTTGCCGCCGAACACCGGGGAGCTGTTTTTT.

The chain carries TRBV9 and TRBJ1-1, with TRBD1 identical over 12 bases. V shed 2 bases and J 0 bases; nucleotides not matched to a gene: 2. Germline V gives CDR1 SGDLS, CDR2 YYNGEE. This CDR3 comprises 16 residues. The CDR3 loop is CASSVGTGGLNTEAFF. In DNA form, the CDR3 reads TGTGCCAGCAGCGTTGGGACAGGGGGCCTGAACACTGAAGCTTTCTTT.

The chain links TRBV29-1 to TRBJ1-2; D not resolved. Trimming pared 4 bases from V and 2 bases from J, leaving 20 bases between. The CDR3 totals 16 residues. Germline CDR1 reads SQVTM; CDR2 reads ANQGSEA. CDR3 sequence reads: CSVVYQRRLGNYGYTF. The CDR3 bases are TGCAGCGTTGTCTACCAGCGGAGACTAGGGAACTATGGCTACACCTTC.

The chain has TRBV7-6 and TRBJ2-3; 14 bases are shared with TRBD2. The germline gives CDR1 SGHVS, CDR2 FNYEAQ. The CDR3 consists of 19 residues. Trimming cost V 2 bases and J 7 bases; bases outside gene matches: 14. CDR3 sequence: CASSLYKPGTSGRMHTQYF. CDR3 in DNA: TGTGCCAGCAGCTTATACAAACCCGGGACTAGCGGGAGAATGCATACGCAGTATTTT.

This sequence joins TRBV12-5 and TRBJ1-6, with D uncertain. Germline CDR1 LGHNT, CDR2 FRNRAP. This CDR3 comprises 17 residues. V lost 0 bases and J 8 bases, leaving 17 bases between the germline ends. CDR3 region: CASGLVTPGPRHSPLHF. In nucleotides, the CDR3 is TGTGCTAGTGGTTTGGTAACCCCTGGCCCCAGGCATTCACCCCTCCACTTT.

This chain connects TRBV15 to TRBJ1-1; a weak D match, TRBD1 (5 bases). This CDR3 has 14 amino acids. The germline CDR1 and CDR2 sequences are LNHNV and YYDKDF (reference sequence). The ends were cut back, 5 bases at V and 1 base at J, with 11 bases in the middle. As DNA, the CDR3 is TGTGCCACCAGCGCGGGGGTTAAGAACACTGAAGCTTTCTTT. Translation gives CATSAGVKNTEAFF.

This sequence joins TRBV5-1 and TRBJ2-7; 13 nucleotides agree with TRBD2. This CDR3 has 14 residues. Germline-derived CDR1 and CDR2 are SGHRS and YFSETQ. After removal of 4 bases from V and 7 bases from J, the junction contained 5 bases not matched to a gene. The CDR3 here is CASSPGLAGEEQYF. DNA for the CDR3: TGCGCCAGCAGCCCAGGACTAGCGGGAGAGGAGCAGTACTTC.

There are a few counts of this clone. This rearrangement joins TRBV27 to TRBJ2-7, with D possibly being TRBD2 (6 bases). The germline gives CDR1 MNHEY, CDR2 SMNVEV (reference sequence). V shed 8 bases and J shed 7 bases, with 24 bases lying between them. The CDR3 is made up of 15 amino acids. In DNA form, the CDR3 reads TGTGCCAGCCGTGCCCCGGGACGGGGGTATTGGGAGCAGTACTTC. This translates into CASRAPGRGYWEQYF.

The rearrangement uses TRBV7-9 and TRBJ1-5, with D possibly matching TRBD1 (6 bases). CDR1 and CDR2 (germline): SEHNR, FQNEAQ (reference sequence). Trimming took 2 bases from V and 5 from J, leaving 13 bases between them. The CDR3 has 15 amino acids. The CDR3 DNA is TGTGCCAGCAGCTTATATGGGGGCGGGGATCAGCCCCAGCATTTT. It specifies CASSLYGGGDQPQHF.

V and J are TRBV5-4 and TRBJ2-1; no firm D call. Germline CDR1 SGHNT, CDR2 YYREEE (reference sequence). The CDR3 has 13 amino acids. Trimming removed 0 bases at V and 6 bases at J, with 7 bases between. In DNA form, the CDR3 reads TGTGCCAGCAGCTTGGGGCACCGCAATGAGCAGTTCTTC. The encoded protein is CASSLGHRNEQFF.

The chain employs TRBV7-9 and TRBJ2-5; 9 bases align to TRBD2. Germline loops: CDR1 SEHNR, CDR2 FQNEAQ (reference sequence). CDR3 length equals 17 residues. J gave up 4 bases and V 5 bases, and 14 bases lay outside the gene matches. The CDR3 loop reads CASSPQAAGLARETQYF. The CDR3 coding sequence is TGTGCCAGCAGCCCACAGGCGGCGGGACTAGCTCGAGAGACCCAGTACTTC.

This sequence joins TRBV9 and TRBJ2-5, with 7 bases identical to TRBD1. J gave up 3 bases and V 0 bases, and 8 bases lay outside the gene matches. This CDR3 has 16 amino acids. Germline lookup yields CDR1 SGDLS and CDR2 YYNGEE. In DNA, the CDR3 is TGTGCCAGCAGCGTAGGGACAGGAACAGGGGAAGAGACCCAGTACTTC. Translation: CASSVGTGTGEETQYF.

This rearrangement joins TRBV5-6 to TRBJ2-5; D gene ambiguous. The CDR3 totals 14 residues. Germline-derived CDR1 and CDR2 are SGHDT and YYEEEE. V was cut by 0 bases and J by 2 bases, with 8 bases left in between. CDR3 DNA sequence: TGTGCCAGCAGCTTGGCGGGTGTACAAGAGACCCAGTACTTC. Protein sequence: CASSLAGVQETQYF.

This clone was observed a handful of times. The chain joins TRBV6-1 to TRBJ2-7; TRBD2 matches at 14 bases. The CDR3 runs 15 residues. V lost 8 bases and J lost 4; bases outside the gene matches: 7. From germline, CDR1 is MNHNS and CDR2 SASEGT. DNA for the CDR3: TGTGCCAGCCCCCCGGGACTAGCGGGAGTGTACGAGCAGTACTTC. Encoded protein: CASPPGLAGVYEQYF.

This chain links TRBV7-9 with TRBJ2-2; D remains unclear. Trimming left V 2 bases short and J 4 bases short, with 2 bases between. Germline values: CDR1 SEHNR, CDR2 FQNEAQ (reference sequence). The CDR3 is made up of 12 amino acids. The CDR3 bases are TGTGCCAGCAGCTTATCCACCGGGGAGCTGTTTTTT. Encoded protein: CASSLSTGELFF.

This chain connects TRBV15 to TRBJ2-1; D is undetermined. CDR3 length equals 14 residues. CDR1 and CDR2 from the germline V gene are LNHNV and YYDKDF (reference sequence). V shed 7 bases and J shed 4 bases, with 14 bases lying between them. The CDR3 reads CATTYASPYNEQFF. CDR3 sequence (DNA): TGTGCCACCACATACGCCTCCCCGTACAATGAGCAGTTCTTC.

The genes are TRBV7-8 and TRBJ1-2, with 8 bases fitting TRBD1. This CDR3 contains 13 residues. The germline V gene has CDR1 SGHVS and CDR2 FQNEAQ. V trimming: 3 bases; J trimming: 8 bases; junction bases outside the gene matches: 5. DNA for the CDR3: TGTGCCAGCAGCTTGACAGGGGAGGGCGGCTACACCTTC. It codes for CASSLTGEGGYTF.

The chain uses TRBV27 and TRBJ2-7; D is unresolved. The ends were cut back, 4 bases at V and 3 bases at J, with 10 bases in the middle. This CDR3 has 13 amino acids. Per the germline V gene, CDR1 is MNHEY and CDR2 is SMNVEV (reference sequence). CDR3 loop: CASSSSYLYEQYF. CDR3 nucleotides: TGTGCCAGCAGTTCGAGCTACCTCTACGAGCAGTACTTC.

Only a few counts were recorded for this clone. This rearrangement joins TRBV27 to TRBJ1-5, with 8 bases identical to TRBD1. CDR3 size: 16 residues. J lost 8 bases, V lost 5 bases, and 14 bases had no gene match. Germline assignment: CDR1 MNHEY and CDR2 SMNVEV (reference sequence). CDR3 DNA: TGTGCCAGCAGTCTTCCCGGACAGGGATATGCGAAGCCCCAGCATTTT. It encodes CASSLPGQGYAKPQHF.

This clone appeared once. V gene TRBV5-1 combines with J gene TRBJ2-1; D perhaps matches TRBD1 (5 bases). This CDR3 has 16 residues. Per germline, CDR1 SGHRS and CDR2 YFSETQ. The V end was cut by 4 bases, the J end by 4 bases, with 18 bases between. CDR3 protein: CASSANRLGRYNEQFF. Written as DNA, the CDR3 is TGCGCCAGCAGCGCTAACAGGTTGGGTCGTTACAATGAGCAGTTCTTC.